The next 18 T cell receptor beta chains were all read from a single sample in a study of OX40 agonist ivuxolimab in advanced cancers. TCRdb's copy holds only in-frame clones and misses some; the assay was immunoSEQ multiplex PCR. The table records approximately 23,000 clones, over 70% of them present only once. The specimen was CD4+ or CD8+ T cells sorted from blood, collected in a trial of the OX40 agonist ivuxolimab. The receptor set was obtained from an adult with an advanced solid tumor such as melanoma, head and neck, liver or kidney cancer.

CDR3 in DNA: TGTGCCAGCGGGAGTTACAATGAGCAGTTCTTC. Translated: CASGSYNEQFF. The chain has TRBV27 and TRBJ2-1, with a tentative D call TRBD2 (5 bases). Between the trimmed V and J ends, which lost 8 bases and 4 bases, there was a span of 6 bases. The CDR3 is 11 amino acids. The germline gives CDR1 MNHEY, CDR2 SMNVEV (reference sequence).

J is TRBJ2-1 and V is TRBV11-2; D possibly corresponds to TRBD2 (6 bases). The CDR3 covers 13 residues. Germline values: CDR1 SGHAT, CDR2 FQNNGV. The germline V and J ends were trimmed by 4 bases and 8 bases, with 12 bases remaining between them. CDR3 nucleotide sequence: TGTGCCAGCAGCTCGGGACTCAGGGATGAGCAGTTCTTC. Translating gives CASSSGLRDEQFF.

As DNA, the CDR3 is TGTGCCAGCAGCCCCCGGGGACGATTGCAGTTCTTC. It codes for CASSPRGRLQFF. The chain has TRBV11-2 and TRBJ2-1; D possibly matches TRBD1 or TRBD2 (5 bases each). Per the germline V gene, CDR1 is SGHAT and CDR2 is FQNNGV. CDR3 size: 12 residues. V lost 5 bases and J lost 12, with 14 bases in between.

This clone was seen only once. V gene TRBV10-3 combines with J gene TRBJ1-2; TRBD1 matches 7 bases. CDR3 length: 15 amino acids. Per germline, CDR1 ENHRY and CDR2 SYGVKD. J lost 0 bases, V lost 0 bases, and 1 base had no gene match. CDR3 in DNA: TGTGCCATCAGTGAGTCCAGGGGGACTAACTATGGCTACACCTTC. Residues: CAISESRGTNYGYTF.

The chain links TRBV6-1 to TRBJ2-7, with D hard to call. The CDR3 consists of 14 residues. In germline, CDR1 is MNHNS, CDR2 SASEGT. Between the trimmed V and J ends, which lost 2 bases and 0 bases, there was a span of 8 bases. CDR3 protein: CASSERADSYEQYF. The CDR3 DNA reads TGTGCCAGCAGTGAACGGGCAGACTCCTACGAGCAGTACTTC.

Here the CDR3 reads CASSELTRPTGELFF. The CDR3 region has the DNA TGTGCCAGCAGTGAGCTTACCCGACCCACCGGGGAGCTGTTTTTT. The rearrangement joins TRBV6-1 to TRBJ2-2; D remains ambiguous. Germline V gene data show CDR1 as MNHNS and CDR2 as SASEGT. V was cut by 3 bases and J by 4 bases, with 12 bases left in between. The length of the CDR3 is 15 residues.

V is TRBV9 and J is TRBJ1-2; D call uncertain. Looked up from germline, CDR1 is SGDLS and CDR2 is YYNGEE. Trimming took 1 base from V and 2 from J, leaving 12 bases between them. The CDR3 runs 15 residues. CDR3 protein: CASSVSGTSNYGYTF. CDR3 nucleotides: TGTGCCAGCAGCGTAAGCGGTACCTCCAACTATGGCTACACCTTC.

V usage is TRBV11-2 and J usage is TRBJ2-7; the D gene is possibly TRBD2 (6 bases). Germline CDR1 is SGHAT and CDR2 is FQNNGV. CDR3 length equals 14 residues. V lost 2 bases and J 3 bases, leaving 11 bases between the germline ends. The CDR3 DNA reads TGTGCCAGCAGCTTAAACGGGAGATTCTACGAGCAGTACTTC. The encoded protein is CASSLNGRFYEQYF.

V is TRBV28 and J is TRBJ2-5, with 8 bases identical to TRBD1. The J call may be wrong; the DNA end is better matched by TRBJ2-7. Germline V lookup: CDR1 MDHEN, CDR2 SYDVKM. The CDR3 is 17 residues long. The CDR3 DNA reads as TGTGCCAGCAGTTCTATCTACAGGGGGGCCCCAGGATACGAGCAGTACTTC. This translates into CASSSIYRGAPGYEQYF.

CDR3 nucleotide sequence: TGTGCCAGCAGTGAATATTGCGGTGACAGGGCCCTATCTGGCTACACCTTC. Protein: CASSEYCGDRALSGYTF. The rearrangement joins TRBV25-1 to TRBJ1-2, with 7 bases fitting TRBD1. Germline V lookup: CDR1 MGHDK, CDR2 SYGVNS. J lost 7 bases, V lost 0 bases, and 14 bases had no gene match. The CDR3 extends over 17 amino acids.

The chain combines TRBV19 with TRBJ2-3; 10 nucleotides agree with TRBD2. This CDR3 region has 15 residues. The V gene end was trimmed by 5 bases and the J gene end by 4 bases; junction bases not matched to a gene: 6. CDR1 and CDR2 from the germline V gene are LNHDA and SQIVND (reference sequence). CDR3 residues: CASSLPSGGADTQYF. In DNA form, the CDR3 reads TGTGCCAGTAGTCTACCTAGCGGGGGCGCAGATACGCAGTATTTT.

The chain joins TRBV7-9 to TRBJ1-2, with 11 bases aligning to TRBD1. Germline V CDR1 and CDR2: SEHNR, FQNEAQ (reference sequence). J gave up 14 bases and V 4 bases, and 6 bases lay outside the gene matches. The CDR3 consists of 12 residues. CDR3 DNA: TGTGCCAGCAGCTCGCAACGGGACAGGGGGACCTTC. It encodes CASSSQRDRGTF.

This clone was counted only a few times. Other DNA sequences within the sample encode an identical CDR3. V and J are TRBV7-6 and TRBJ2-7; D is perhaps TRBD1 or TRBD2 (5 bases each). This CDR3 region has 13 residues. The V gene's germline CDR1 is SGHVS and CDR2 FNYEAQ. The germline V and J ends were trimmed by 5 bases and 3 bases, with 11 bases remaining between them. The CDR3 loop is CASSPGPNYEQYF. The CDR3 DNA is TGTGCCAGCAGCCCGGGACCGAACTACGAGCAGTACTTC.

By frequency in the sample, this clone is large. The rearrangement joins TRBV7-6 to TRBJ2-7; no clear D. CDR3 length equals 13 residues. Deletions cut 5 bases from V and 3 bases from J, with 11 bases between. Germline values: CDR1 SGHVS, CDR2 FNYEAQ. Here the CDR3 reads CASSIGPNYEQYF. The CDR3, as DNA: TGTGCCAGCAGCATAGGACCCAACTACGAGCAGTACTTC.

The rearrangement joins TRBV9 to TRBJ2-7, with a weak D call TRBD2 (6 bases). Germline values: CDR1 SGDLS, CDR2 YYNGEE. CDR3 length: 16 residues. The V end was cut by 0 bases, the J end by 2 bases, with 15 bases between. CDR3 residues: CASSVALAAGPYEQYF. The CDR3 DNA reads TGTGCCAGCAGCGTAGCTTTAGCAGCGGGTCCCTACGAGCAGTACTTC.

The chain carries TRBV28 and TRBJ2-7, with TRBD1 matching 8 bases. CDR1 is MDHEN, CDR2 SYDVKM, per germline. The CDR3 totals 16 residues. V lost 3 bases and J lost 3; bases outside the gene matches: 10. CDR3 sequence: CASSFPVRQGIYEQYF. The DNA of the CDR3 is TGTGCCAGCAGTTTTCCCGTTCGACAGGGGATCTACGAGCAGTACTTC. The entire variable domain, with the rest obtained from reference TRBV28 and TRBJ2-7, is as follows: DVKVTQSSRYLVKRTGEKVFLECVQDMDHENMFWYRQDPGLGLRLIYFSYDVKMKEKGDIPEGYSVSREKKERFSLILESASTNQTSMYLCASSFPVRQGIYEQYFGPGTRLTVT.

In DNA, the CDR3 is TGTGCCAGCAGGCGACTAGCGGGAGAGTACAATGAGCAGTTCTTC. This sequence encodes CASRRLAGEYNEQFF. This chain uses TRBV6-4 with TRBJ2-1; 12 bases map to TRBD2. There are 15 residues in the CDR3. J lost 4 bases, V lost 6 bases, and 4 bases had no gene match. Per germline, CDR1 MRHNA and CDR2 SNTAGT.

This chain uses TRBV5-5 with TRBJ2-7, with D possibly TRBD1 on 5 matching bases. The CDR3 has 15 amino acids. The V end lost 1 base, the J end lost 0 bases, and 11 bases lay between the germline ends. Looked up from germline, CDR1 is SGHKS and CDR2 is YYEKEE (reference sequence). CDR3 amino acids: CASSLYQGSSYEQYF. DNA for the CDR3: TGTGCCAGCAGCTTGTATCAGGGAAGCTCCTACGAGCAGTACTTC.